These 28 T cell receptor beta chains originate from one sample sequenced in a study of blood T cell repertoires in COVID-19 (dated by TCRdb to the early 2020s). The library was built by means of the immunoSEQ multiplex PCR assay. Drawn from immuneACCESS, this table holds only the in-frame rearrangements with V and J called that TCRdb kept. Clones are partly lost; checked studies trace under half to an unresolved V gene and leave the rest unexplained. A total of 50,000 to 70,000 clones appear in this sample, 87% of them only once. The top ten clones comprise under 8% of the sample. Material: peripheral blood. Receptor source: a man aged 55 to 70 with active or convalescent COVID-19.

This chain uses TRBV27 with TRBJ1-5; D gene uncertain. This CDR3 spans 13 amino acids. With 6 bases removed from V and 3 bases from J, the gap between germline ends came to 9 bases. The germline CDR1 and CDR2 sequences are MNHEY and SMNVEV (reference sequence). This CDR3 is CASREELNQPQHF. The DNA for the CDR3 is TGTGCCAGCAGAGAGGAACTCAATCAGCCCCAGCATTTT.

The gene calls are TRBV28 and TRBJ2-1; the match to TRBD2 covers 13 bases. Germline V gives CDR1 MDHEN, CDR2 SYDVKM. The CDR3 runs 18 residues. V lost 6 bases to trimming and J lost 0 bases; unmatched junction nucleotides: 8. The CDR3 region has the DNA TGTGCCAGCAGAAAGGGACTAGCGGGGAGGGACTCCTACAATGAGCAGTTCTTC. Protein product: CASRKGLAGRDSYNEQFF. Full variable domain (outside the CDR3, taken from reference TRBV28 and TRBJ2-1): DVKVTQSSRYLVKRTGEKVFLECVQDMDHENMFWYRQDPGLGLRLIYFSYDVKMKEKGDIPEGYSVSREKKERFSLILESASTNQTSMYLCASRKGLAGRDSYNEQFFGPGTRLTVL.

J is TRBJ2-1 and V is TRBV7-8; 11 bases are shared with TRBD2. Losses at the gene ends were 6 bases for V and 5 bases for J; bases not matched to a gene: 6. The V gene's germline CDR1 is SGHVS and CDR2 FQNEAQ. There are 15 residues in the CDR3. The CDR3 reads CASRSSGRFNNEQFF. The DNA of the CDR3 is TGTGCCAGCAGGTCTAGCGGGAGGTTCAACAATGAGCAGTTCTTC.

A single count supports this clone. V usage is TRBV5-5 and J usage is TRBJ2-7; D not resolved. Trimming shortened V by 0 bases and J by 0 bases, and 4 bases separated the two germline ends. The germline CDR1 and CDR2 sequences are SGHKS and YYEKEE (reference sequence). The CDR3 runs to 13 residues. The CDR3: CASSLVLSYEQYF. CDR3 bases: TGTGCCAGCAGCTTGGTCCTCTCCTACGAGCAGTACTTC.

This clone came up once. This chain connects TRBV4-3 to TRBJ2-1, with D maybe TRBD1 (5 bases). The CDR3 length is 15 residues. The germline gives CDR1 LGHNA, CDR2 YSLEER. Deletions cut 1 base from V and 2 bases from J, with 9 bases between. CDR3 sequence: CASSQGQFTYNEQFF. The CDR3 region has the DNA TGCGCCAGCAGCCAAGGACAGTTCACCTACAATGAGCAGTTCTTC.

The J gene is TRBJ1-5, the V gene TRBV4-2; D is unclear. There are 15 residues in the CDR3. Trimming removed 1 base from V and 6 bases from J, with 13 bases in between. The germline V gene has CDR1 LGHNA and CDR2 YNFKEQ. The CDR3 nucleotides read TGTGCCAGCAGCCAAGTGGTTTTAGAGAGTCAGCCCCAGCATTTT. Protein: CASSQVVLESQPQHF.

The V gene is TRBV18, the J gene TRBJ1-2; a possible D gene is TRBD1 (5 bases). V lost 0 bases and J 5 bases, leaving 10 bases between the germline ends. The CDR3 has 14 residues. CDR1 and CDR2 from the germline V gene are KGHSH and LQKENI. CDR3 sequence (DNA): TGTGCCAGCTCACCACCGCGGGGGGATTATGGCTACACCTTC. It is translated as CASSPPRGDYGYTF.

This chain connects TRBV6-5 to TRBJ2-7; weak D call: TRBD1 (6 bases). Germline V CDR1 and CDR2: MNHEY, SVGAGI. This CDR3 region has 13 residues. V was pared by 5 bases and J by 5 bases, with 13 bases between. The CDR3 loop is CASSTDRINEQYF. In DNA, the CDR3 is TGTGCCAGCAGTACCGACAGGATTAACGAGCAGTACTTC.

The genes are TRBV7-9 and TRBJ1-2; maybe TRBD1 (6 bases). The ends were cut back, 4 bases at V and 6 bases at J, with 9 bases in the middle. The CDR3 runs to 12 residues. Looked up from germline, CDR1 is SEHNR and CDR2 is FQNEAQ (reference sequence). In nucleotides, the CDR3 is TGTGCCAGCAGCTGGACAGCCCATGGCTACACCTTC. It is translated as CASSWTAHGYTF.

In its sample, this clone was seen once. The gene calls are TRBV27 and TRBJ1-6, with 9 bases aligning to TRBD1. V lost 6 bases, J lost 6 bases, and 3 bases stayed unmatched. The length of the CDR3 is 14 residues. CDR1 MNHEY and CDR2 SMNVEV come from the germline V gene (reference sequence). The CDR3 nucleotides are TGTGCCAGCAGGAGGGACAGGGCTAATTCACCCCTCCACTTT. Translation gives CASRRDRANSPLHF.

The chain links TRBV11-3 to TRBJ2-7; 7 bases align to TRBD1. With V trimmed by 2 bases and J by 3 bases, 7 bases remained unmatched. The CDR3 is 15 residues long. Germline CDR1 SGHNT, CDR2 YENEEA. The CDR3 sequence: CASSLRQGADYEQYF. CDR3 bases: TGTGCCAGCAGCTTACGACAGGGAGCCGACTACGAGCAGTACTTC.

This rearrangement joins TRBV2 to TRBJ2-2, with TRBD2 identical over 10 bases. The CDR3 runs to 14 residues. Germline CDR1 reads SNHLY; CDR2 reads FYNNEI. The ends lost 11 bases at V and 5 bases at J; junction bases unmatched: 8. This CDR3 reads CAGASGGLTGELFF. The CDR3 nucleotides read TGTGCCGGGGCTAGCGGGGGTTTGACCGGGGAGCTGTTTTTT.

The V gene is TRBV5-6, the J gene TRBJ2-5, with TRBD2 matching over 9 bases. V lost 1 base, J lost 2 bases, and 3 bases stayed unmatched. Germline CDR1 is SGHDT and CDR2 is YYEEEE. CDR3 size: 15 residues. In DNA, the CDR3 is TGTGCCAGCAGCTTGCTAGCGGGGAAACAAGAGACCCAGTACTTC. This sequence encodes CASSLLAGKQETQYF.

The chain links TRBV19 to TRBJ1-5, with 12 bases aligning to TRBD1. CDR1 is LNHDA and CDR2 is SQIVND in the germline V gene (reference sequence). V shed 7 bases, J shed 6 bases, and the junction held 7 bases outside the gene matches. The CDR3 spans 15 residues. The CDR3 DNA reads as TGTGCCAGTACCCCCGGGACAGGGGGCTTTCAGCCCCAGCATTTT. Translation gives CASTPGTGGFQPQHF.

CDR3 protein: CASTLNTEAFF. CDR3 sequence (DNA): TGTGCCAGCACACTTAACACTGAAGCTTTCTTT. The gene calls are TRBV28 and TRBJ1-1; D is unresolved. Deletions cut 7 bases from V and 2 bases from J, with 5 bases between. The CDR3 is made up of 11 amino acids. Germline values: CDR1 MDHEN, CDR2 SYDVKM.

The chain has TRBV5-4 and TRBJ2-3, with a tentative D call TRBD2 (6 bases). V gave up 6 bases and J gave up 4 bases, with 18 bases separating them. The CDR3 covers 15 residues. The germline V gene encodes CDR1 SGHNT and CDR2 YYREEE (reference sequence). CDR3 in DNA: TGTGCCAGCAACCTTGGTGGAGGGAAGGCAGATACGCAGTATTTT. Encoded protein: CASNLGGGKADTQYF.

This chain uses TRBV18 with TRBJ2-1; the D gene is possibly TRBD2 (6 bases). Germline values: CDR1 KGHSH, CDR2 LQKENI. With 2 bases removed from V and 9 bases from J, the gap between germline ends came to 8 bases. This CDR3 has 12 amino acids. Here the CDR3 DNA reads TGTGCCAGCTCACCAGATAGCGGTGAGCAGTTCTTC. It yields the protein CASSPDSGEQFF. The full variable domain, with the rest looked up from reference TRBV18 and TRBJ2-1, is NAGVMQNPRHLVRRRGQEARLRCSPMKGHSHVYWYRQLPEEGLKFMVYLQKENIIDESGMPKERFSAEFPKEGPSILRIQQVVRGDSAAYFCASSPDSGEQFFGPGTRLTVL.

The chain uses TRBV5-1 and TRBJ2-5; no clear D. The V and J ends lost 4 bases and 4 bases respectively, with 8 bases between them. The CDR3 is 12 amino acids. Germline values: CDR1 SGHRS, CDR2 YFSETQ. The CDR3 loop reads CASSSPRETQYF. Written as DNA, the CDR3 is TGCGCCAGCAGCAGCCCGCGAGAGACCCAGTACTTC.

The genes are TRBV11-2 and TRBJ2-1; the D gene is possibly TRBD2 (7 bases). Germline V lookup: CDR1 SGHAT, CDR2 FQNNGV. The CDR3 contains 15 residues. V was trimmed by 6 bases and J by 5 bases, leaving 17 bases between them. The CDR3 loop reads CASSAGAGFHNEQFF. The CDR3 DNA reads as TGTGCCAGCAGTGCGGGGGCGGGTTTTCACAATGAGCAGTTCTTC.

The rearrangement joins TRBV7-9 to TRBJ1-2; 11 bases map to TRBD1. CDR3 length: 17 amino acids. Germline trimming cut 5 bases from V and 4 bases from J; bases unmatched to any gene: 12. Germline CDR1 is SEHNR and CDR2 is FQNEAQ (reference sequence). The CDR3 nucleotides read TGTGCCAGCAGCCCCACCGGGACAGGGGGTTTTACCTATGGCTACACCTTC. The encoded protein is CASSPTGTGGFTYGYTF.

The J gene is TRBJ1-1, the V gene TRBV5-1; 7 bases fit TRBD1. V was clipped by 0 bases and J by 4 bases; unmatched bases: 3. CDR1 SGHRS and CDR2 YFSETQ come from the germline V gene. This CDR3 comprises 14 residues. This CDR3 reads CASSLVAGGTEAFF. CDR3 nucleotides: TGCGCCAGCAGCTTGGTAGCAGGGGGCACTGAAGCTTTCTTT.

This clone was detected ten times or more. The chain joins TRBV3-1 (or the pseudogene TRBV3-2) to TRBJ2-3; tentative D call: TRBD1 (7 bases). Germline V gene lookup returns CDR1 LGHDT and CDR2 YNNKEL (reference sequence). The CDR3 loop spans 18 amino acids. Trimming left V 0 bases short and J 3 bases short, with 19 bases between. The CDR3 DNA is TGTGCCAGCAGCCAAGATAGCCAGGGGGGAATTAGAACAGATACGCAGTATTTT. It encodes CASSQDSQGGIRTDTQYF.

The chain couples TRBV18 to TRBJ2-3; D might be TRBD2 (7 bases). The V end was cut by 2 bases, the J end by 2 bases, with 23 bases between. Germline V gene lookup returns CDR1 KGHSH and CDR2 LQKENI. This CDR3 is built from 19 residues. The CDR3 loop is CASSPVGLVVGTYTDTQYF. For the CDR3, the DNA is TGTGCCAGCTCACCAGTTGGACTAGTGGTGGGGACATACACAGATACGCAGTATTTT.

This clone was counted between two and nine times. The V call is TRBV7-3, the J call TRBJ1-2; 7 bases map to TRBD1. Germline CDR1 is SGHTA and CDR2 is FQGTGA. This CDR3 comprises 15 residues. J gave up 6 bases and V 5 bases, and 12 bases lay outside the gene matches. The CDR3 is CASSLEGQLPNGYTF. DNA of the CDR3: TGTGCCAGCAGCCTTGAGGGACAGCTCCCAAATGGCTACACCTTC.

V and J are TRBV5-5 and TRBJ1-6, with 7 nucleotides matching TRBD1. Germline V gives CDR1 SGHKS, CDR2 YYEKEE (reference sequence). The CDR3 extends over 17 amino acids. Unmatched junction bases numbered 7, after V lost 4 bases and J lost 0 bases. As DNA, the CDR3 is TGTGCCAGCAGCCTACGGGACAGCAGCTCCTATAATTCACCCCTCCACTTT. Residues: CASSLRDSSSYNSPLHF. Full variable domain (outside the CDR3, taken from reference TRBV5-5 and TRBJ1-6): DAGVTQSPTHLIKTRGQQVTLRCSPISGHKSVSWYQQVLGQGPQFIFQYYEKEERGRGNFPDRFSARQFPNYSSELNVNALLLGDSALYLCASSLRDSSSYNSPLHFGNGTRLTVT.

The CDR3 reads CASKEQGNTEAFF. The CDR3, as DNA: TGTGCCAGCAAGGAACAGGGGAACACTGAAGCTTTCTTT. V and J are TRBV5-4 and TRBJ1-1; the D gene is possibly TRBD1 (6 bases). CDR1 and CDR2 (germline): SGHNT, YYREEE (reference sequence). The V end lost 6 bases, the J end lost 1 base, and 10 bases lay between the germline ends. CDR3 length: 13 amino acids. The entire variable domain, with the rest obtained from reference TRBV5-4 and TRBJ1-1, is as follows: ETGVTQSPTHLIKTRGQQVTLRCSSQSGHNTVSWYQQALGQGPQFIFQYYREEENGRGNFPPRFSGLQFPNYSSELNVNALELDDSALYLCASKEQGNTEAFFGQGTRLTVV.

The chain is built from TRBV15 and TRBJ2-1, with 10 bases identical to TRBD2. Trimming at V came to 2 bases and at J to 4 bases, leaving 2 bases not matched to a gene. The length of the CDR3 is 15 residues. Germline V lookup: CDR1 LNHNV, CDR2 YYDKDF (reference sequence). The DNA of the CDR3 is TGTGCCACCAGCAGACTAGCGGGGGCGTACAATGAGCAGTTCTTC. Translating it yields CATSRLAGAYNEQFF.

This clone was picked up one time. The chain joins TRBV19 to TRBJ1-5, with D perhaps matching TRBD1 (6 bases). CDR1 is LNHDA and CDR2 is SQIVND in the germline V gene (reference sequence). The CDR3 totals 15 residues. Between the trimmed V and J ends, which lost 5 bases and 5 bases, there was a span of 16 bases. CDR3: CASSATGRGYQPQHF. The CDR3 DNA reads TGTGCCAGTAGTGCAACAGGGAGGGGCTATCAGCCCCAGCATTTT.